The 20 T cell receptor beta chains given below trace back to one sample, sequenced in a study of CD8+CD57+ T cells in acquired aplastic anemia. Before being chosen for sequencing, patients had shown CD8+CD57+ cell expansion by flow cytometry. TCR beta VDJ and CDR3 profiling used genomic DNA as template. One entry per CDR3 protein, called by TCRdb with MiXCR from the reads. The sample yields roughly 160,000 distinct CDR3 sequences, roughly 48% seen once. The specimen was sorted CD4+, CD8+, or CD8+CD57+ T cells (not recorded which) from PBMCs. The receptors originated from a human donor with aplastic anemia.

This clonotype was detected ten times or more. The rearrangement joins TRBV4-2 to TRBJ1-4; possible D gene TRBD1, 6 bases. Trimming took off 3 bases at V and 8 bases at J, with 16 bases between the two ends. Germline values: CDR1 LGHNA, CDR2 YNFKEQ. The CDR3 sequence is 15 residues long. The CDR3 DNA sequence: TGTGCCAGCAGCCAGGCCCTGGGTGGGGGCGAAAAACTGTTTTTT. Translation: CASSQALGGGEKLFF.

V usage is TRBV9 and J usage is TRBJ1-2; D not certain. Trimming removed 6 bases from V and 12 bases from J, with 21 bases in between. The CDR3 contains 13 residues. Germline V gives CDR1 SGDLS, CDR2 YYNGEE. The CDR3 nucleotides are TGTGCCAGCACCCTGGGGAGCCTCTATACCCACACCTTC. It yields the protein CASTLGSLYTHTF.

V and J are TRBV7-9 and TRBJ2-2; D perhaps matches TRBD1 (6 bases). Germline CDR1 and CDR2: SEHNR and FQNEAQ (reference sequence). With 4 bases removed from V and 3 bases from J, the gap between germline ends came to 12 bases. This CDR3 comprises 15 residues. The CDR3 DNA sequence: TGTGCCAGCAGCTATACAGGGATTGACACCGGGGAGCTGTTTTTT. Protein sequence: CASSYTGIDTGELFF.

This clonotype was detected once. One end of the junction varies from germline; a read error may be responsible. The rearrangement links TRBV29-1 to TRBJ2-7; perhaps TRBD1 as D (6 bases). The CDR3 is 14 residues long. Per the germline V gene, CDR1 is SQVTM and CDR2 is ANQGSEA. The CDR3 spells CGVRGSRGTYEQYF. The CDR3 nucleotides are TGCGGCGTTCGAGGGTCCAGGGGTACCTACGAGCAGTACTTC.

V usage is TRBV20-1 and J usage is TRBJ2-1; 9 bases agree with TRBD1. V dropped 6 bases and J dropped 4; count of bases not matched to a gene: 13. The CDR3 consists of 16 residues. Per the germline V gene, CDR1 is DFQATT and CDR2 is SNEGSKA (reference sequence). The CDR3 is CSASSPGTGTYNEQFF. CDR3 in DNA: TGCAGTGCCAGCAGTCCAGGGACAGGGACTTACAATGAGCAGTTCTTC.

J is TRBJ1-1 and V is TRBV12-3 or TRBV12-4, with 9 bases fitting TRBD1. Unmatched junction bases numbered 3, after V lost 5 bases and J lost 5 bases. This CDR3 comprises 13 residues. CDR3 in DNA: TGTGCCAGCAGTAGGGACAGGGCGACTGAAGCTTTCTTT. This gives the protein CASSRDRATEAFF.

This clonotype was counted ten times or more. The chain is built from TRBV7-6 and TRBJ1-1; no clear D. V was shortened by 4 bases and J by 7 bases, with 10 bases between the two germline ends. Germline V gene data show CDR1 as SGHVS and CDR2 as FNYEAQ. This CDR3 comprises 12 residues. CDR3 region: CASSSSQSEAFF. DNA for the CDR3: TGTGCCAGCAGCTCAAGCCAGAGTGAAGCTTTCTTT.

This clonotype was seen a handful of times. This rearrangement joins TRBV28 to TRBJ2-1, with TRBD2 matching over 10 bases. Germline CDR1 reads MDHEN; CDR2 reads SYDVKM. The CDR3 spans 14 residues. The V and J ends lost 3 bases and 12 bases, in that order; junction bases with no gene match: 8. CDR3 in DNA: TGTGCCAGCAGTTTGGCCCCCCCTAGCGGGAGGCAGTTCTTC. It encodes CASSLAPPSGRQFF. Combining the CDR3 with reference TRBV28 and TRBJ2-1 gives the whole variable domain DVKVTQSSRYLVKRTGEKVFLECVQDMDHENMFWYRQDPGLGLRLIYFSYDVKMKEKGDIPEGYSVSREKKERFSLILESASTNQTSMYLCASSLAPPSGRQFFGPGTRLTVL.

The V gene is TRBV7-8, the J gene TRBJ1-5; D call uncertain. The germline V gene has CDR1 SGHVS and CDR2 FQNEAQ. The CDR3 loop spans 13 amino acids. The ends were cut back, 5 bases at V and 7 bases at J, with 12 bases in the middle. CDR3 coding DNA: TGTGCCAGCAGCGTATCGATTACGCAGCCCCAGCATTTT. It specifies CASSVSITQPQHF.

This clonotype was found many times. This chain links TRBV19 with TRBJ1-5, with TRBD1 matching over 7 bases. With 9 bases clipped from V and 0 bases from J, the junction kept 5 bases outside the gene matches. The germline V gene has CDR1 LNHDA and CDR2 SQIVND (reference sequence). The CDR3 totals 14 residues. The CDR3 is CASRGGLSNQPQHF. CDR3 in DNA: TGTGCCAGCCGAGGGGGCCTTAGCAATCAGCCCCAGCATTTT. Supplemented by reference TRBV19 and TRBJ1-5, the full variable domain reads DGGITQSPKYLFRKEGQNVTLSCEQNLNHDAMYWYRQDPGQGLRLIYYSQIVNDFQKGDIAEGYSVSREKKESFPLTVTSAQKNPTAFYLCASRGGLSNQPQHFGDGTRLSIL.

This clonotype came up many times. The chain uses TRBV24-1 and TRBJ2-2, with 11 nucleotides matching TRBD1. The CDR3 loop spans 17 amino acids. Germline loops: CDR1 KGHDR, CDR2 SFDVKD. The J segment lost 4 bases and the V segment lost 4 bases, leaving 7 bases of the junction unmatched. In DNA form, the CDR3 reads TGTGCCACCAGTGACCCACCGGGGACAGGGGGCACCGGGGAGCTGTTTTTT. This gives the protein CATSDPPGTGGTGELFF.

Ten or more counts support this clonotype. CDR3 region: CASSLSAGNYNEQFF. CDR3 nucleotides: TGTGCCAGCAGCTTATCCGCGGGAAACTACAATGAGCAGTTCTTC. This sequence joins TRBV11-3 and TRBJ2-1; possible D gene TRBD2, 6 bases. Between the trimmed V and J ends, which lost 2 bases and 3 bases, there was a span of 11 bases. The CDR3 totals 15 residues. The V gene's germline CDR1 is SGHNT and CDR2 YENEEA. Full variable domain (rest looked up from reference TRBV11-3 and TRBJ2-1): EAGVVQSPRYKIIEKKQPVAFWCNPISGHNTLYWYLQNLGQGPELLIRYENEEAVDDSQLPKDRFSAERLKGVDSTLKIQPAELGDSAVYLCASSLSAGNYNEQFFGPGTRLTVL.

The chain recombines TRBV30 with TRBJ1-1; D not certain. V lost 1 base and J lost 5, with 8 bases in between. Per the germline V gene, CDR1 is GTSNPN and CDR2 is SVGIG (reference sequence). The CDR3 has 12 amino acids. CDR3 loop: CAWSGTGTEAFF. In DNA, the CDR3 is TGTGCCTGGAGTGGAACCGGGACTGAAGCTTTCTTT.

The chain is built from TRBV9 and TRBJ2-7; 8 nucleotides agree with TRBD2. This CDR3 spans 16 amino acids. The V segment lost 0 bases and the J segment 3 bases; nucleotides outside the gene matches: 8. Germline V gives CDR1 SGDLS, CDR2 YYNGEE. Written as DNA, the CDR3 is TGTGCCAGCAGCGTAGTGCCAGCGGGAGCCTTCTACGAGCAGTACTTC. It encodes CASSVVPAGAFYEQYF.

The rearrangement links TRBV5-1 to TRBJ2-5; 8 bases match TRBD2. The ends lost 4 bases at V and 6 bases at J; junction bases unmatched: 5. This CDR3 has 13 amino acids. Germline loops: CDR1 SGHRS, CDR2 YFSETQ. The CDR3 loop is CASSAGLGQTQYF. The CDR3 DNA reads as TGCGCCAGCAGCGCGGGACTAGGTCAGACCCAGTACTTC.

The table lists this clonotype with many counts. V gene TRBV24-1 combines with J gene TRBJ2-5; 8 positions match TRBD2. V was clipped by 5 bases and J by 5 bases; unmatched bases: 9. Germline V gene data show CDR1 as KGHDR and CDR2 as SFDVKD. This CDR3 spans 15 amino acids. The CDR3 loop reads CATSGQAGDRETQYF. CDR3 DNA: TGTGCCACCAGTGGTCAAGCGGGAGATCGGGAGACCCAGTACTTC.

This chain uses TRBV24-1 with TRBJ1-2, with 7 bases matching TRBD1. The ends lost 3 bases at V and 4 bases at J; junction bases unmatched: 1. This CDR3 region has 13 residues. The germline V gene encodes CDR1 KGHDR and CDR2 SFDVKD. In nucleotides, the CDR3 is TGTGCCACCAGTGATGGGACAGCCTATGGCTACACCTTC. Translating it yields CATSDGTAYGYTF.

The chain couples TRBV5-1 to TRBJ1-4, with 9 nucleotides matching TRBD1. V lost 1 base, J lost 6 bases, and 7 bases stayed unmatched. The CDR3 extends over 16 amino acids. The germline V gene has CDR1 SGHRS and CDR2 YFSETQ. CDR3: CASSLIGTGLHEKLFF. The DNA for the CDR3 is TGCGCCAGCAGCTTGATTGGGACAGGGCTGCATGAAAAACTGTTTTTT.

The genes are TRBV2 and TRBJ2-7; either TRBD1 or TRBD2 may fit D (5 bases each). CDR1 and CDR2 from the germline V gene are SNHLY and FYNNEI. There are 17 residues in the CDR3. With 6 bases removed from V and 3 bases from J, the gap between germline ends came to 24 bases. The CDR3 here is CASSTPGQEYSRYEQYF. CDR3 DNA sequence: TGTGCCAGCAGCACACCGGGGCAGGAGTACTCCCGCTACGAGCAGTACTTC.

This clonotype was recorded many times. The rearrangement links TRBV6-1 to TRBJ2-1; 8 nucleotides agree with TRBD2. The V gene's germline CDR1 is MNHNS and CDR2 SASEGT. The CDR3 runs 15 residues. Trimming removed 5 bases from V and 9 bases from J; junction bases left unmatched: 12. CDR3 DNA: TGTGCCAGCAGTCCACTTTCCGGGAGGGCCGGTGAGCAGTTCTTC. As protein: CASSPLSGRAGEQFF.